The T cell receptor (beta chain) under discussion was sequenced for a study of OX40 agonist ivuxolimab in advanced cancers. For the study at large: The dose-escalation cohort had hepatocellular carcinoma, melanoma, renal cell or head and neck cancer.

Germline loops: CDR1 SGHTA, CDR2 FQGNSA. This CDR3 is built from 13 residues. Trimming took 2 bases from V and 2 from J, leaving 6 bases between them. Study results and caveats: Relative to CD4+, CD8+ T cells held more expanded clones on average.

Assay used: immunoSEQ multiplex PCR; TCRdb lists only in-frame clones, some missing. The table includes around 82,000 clones, around 89% detected once. This clone was seen a single time. As yet, its antigen is unknown. The sequence came from an adult with an advanced solid tumor such as melanoma, head and neck, liver or kidney cancer. The V call is TRBV7-2, the J call TRBJ1-1; D gene ambiguous. Sequenced here: CD4+ or CD8+ T cells sorted from blood, sampled in a trial of the OX40 agonist ivuxolimab. CDR3: CASSLLPNTEAFF. The CDR3, as DNA: TGTGCCAGCAGCTTATTGCCAAACACTGAAGCTTTCTTT.